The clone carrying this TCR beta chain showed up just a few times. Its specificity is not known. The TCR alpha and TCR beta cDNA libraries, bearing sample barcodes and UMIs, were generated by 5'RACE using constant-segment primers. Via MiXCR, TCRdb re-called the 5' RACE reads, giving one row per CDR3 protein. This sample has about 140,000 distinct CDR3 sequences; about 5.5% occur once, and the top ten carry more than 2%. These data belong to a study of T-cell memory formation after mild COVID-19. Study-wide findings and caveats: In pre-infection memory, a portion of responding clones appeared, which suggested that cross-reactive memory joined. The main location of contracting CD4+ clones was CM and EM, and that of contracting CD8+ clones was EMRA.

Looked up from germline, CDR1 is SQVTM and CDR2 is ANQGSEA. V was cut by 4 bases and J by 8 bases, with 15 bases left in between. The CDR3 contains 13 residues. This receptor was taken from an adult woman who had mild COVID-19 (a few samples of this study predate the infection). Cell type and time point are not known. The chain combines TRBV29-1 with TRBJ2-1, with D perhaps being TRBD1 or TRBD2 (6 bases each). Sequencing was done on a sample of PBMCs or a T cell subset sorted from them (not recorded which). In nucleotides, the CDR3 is TGCAGCGTTGTGCGACACAGGGAGGATGAGCAGTTCTTC. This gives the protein CSVVRHREDEQFF.